This T cell receptor beta chain comes out of a study of beta chain features in type 1 diabetes. As to this clone: What it binds is not known.

CD45RO/CCR7/CD25/CD127/CD95/CD27 separated CD4+ naive, central memory, regulatory and stem cell-like memory cells by sorting. The whole isolated RNA underwent reverse transcription, so sequencing captured expressed TCRB transcripts. Profiling relied on immunoSEQ multiplex PCR, and the TCRdb table lists in-frame clones only, not all of them. Found here are 250,000 to 300,000 clones, around an eighth of them singletons; the top ten hold about 0.016%. Study-wide results and caveats: For Type 1 diabetes patients, all four CD4+ subsets carried TCRB CDR3s that were moderately but significantly shorter.

The source is a man aged 30 to 45 with type 1 diabetes. The sequencing sample was made of naive CD4+ T cells from blood.

CDR3 protein: CASNKPGVGLNEQFF. CDR3 sequence (DNA): TGTGCCAGCAATAAACCGGGAGTCGGTCTCAATGAGCAGTTCTTC. The chain combines TRBV28 with TRBJ2-1, with TRBD2 as a possible D gene (6 bases). V shed 7 bases and J shed 6 bases, with 19 bases lying between them. Per germline, CDR1 MDHEN and CDR2 SYDVKM. CDR3 size: 15 residues. The full variable domain, completed using reference TRBV28 and TRBJ2-1, is DVKVTQSSRYLVKRTGEKVFLECVQDMDHENMFWYRQDPGLGLRLIYFSYDVKMKEKGDIPEGYSVSREKKERFSLILESASTNQTSMYLCASNKPGVGLNEQFFGPGTRLTVL.